The 11 T cell receptor beta chains below all came from one sample that was sequenced in a study of T cells in pancreatic ductal adenocarcinoma. Surgery without prior neoadjuvant therapy was the treatment of the selected pancreatic ductal adenocarcinoma patients. Using immunoSEQ multiplex PCR, the repertoire was profiled, and TCRdb retains in-frame clones only, with some absent. The sample consists of approximately 5,000 clones, more than 70% of them appearing once. Sequenced material: pancreatic tumor tissue. The receptor source for this set is a human donor with pancreatic ductal adenocarcinoma.

This sequence joins TRBV6-4 and TRBJ1-1; TRBD1 aligns across 9 bases. V dropped 2 bases and J dropped 13; count of bases not matched to a gene: 8. There are 13 residues in the CDR3. Germline values: CDR1 MRHNA, CDR2 SNTAGT. The CDR3 region is CASSDPPGQGIFF. In DNA form, the CDR3 reads TGTGCCAGCAGTGACCCTCCGGGACAGGGAATTTTCTTT.

This chain uses TRBV20-1 with TRBJ2-3; unclear D gene. The V gene lost 5 bases and the J gene lost 3 bases, with 6 bases spanning the gap. Germline lookup yields CDR1 DFQATT and CDR2 SNEGSKA (reference sequence). The CDR3 contains 11 residues. CDR3 sequence (DNA): TGCAGTGCTTCCCAGACAGATACGCAGTATTTT. The encoded protein is CSASQTDTQYF.

Only a few counts were recorded for this clone. The CDR3 reads CASSWGVEETQYF. The CDR3 DNA follows: TGTGCCAGCAGTTGGGGAGTAGAGGAGACCCAGTACTTC. The chain joins TRBV6-6 to TRBJ2-5; weak D call: TRBD2 (5 bases). V lost 4 bases to trimming and J lost 5 bases, with 11 bases between them. CDR3 length equals 13 residues. Germline CDR1 and CDR2: MNHNY and SVGAGI (reference sequence).

The V and J genes are TRBV6-5 and TRBJ2-1; TRBD2 aligns across 13 bases. J gave up 8 bases and V 5 bases, and 6 bases lay outside the gene matches. Germline V lookup: CDR1 MNHEY, CDR2 SVGAGI. The CDR3 extends over 15 amino acids. The CDR3 DNA follows: TGTGCCAGCAGTCATTGGACTAGCGGGGGTGATGAGCAGTTCTTC. Translation gives CASSHWTSGGDEQFF.

J is TRBJ2-3 and V is TRBV2; 11 nucleotides align to TRBD2. V lost 1 base, J lost 5 bases, and 8 bases stayed unmatched. CDR3 length equals 17 residues. Per germline, CDR1 SNHLY and CDR2 FYNNEI. The CDR3 is CASSEGLAGGRGDTQYF. CDR3 sequence (DNA): TGTGCCAGCAGTGAAGGGCTAGCGGGGGGTAGAGGAGATACGCAGTATTTT.

The sample holds a few counts of this clone. This chain connects TRBV9 to TRBJ1-2, with TRBD1 identical over 9 bases. The germline CDR1 and CDR2 sequences are SGDLS and YYNGEE. V lost 4 bases, J lost 7 bases, and 8 bases stayed unmatched. This CDR3 comprises 14 residues. The DNA of the CDR3 is TGTGCCAGCAGCCCCACAGGGGGCGATCGTGGCTACACCTTC. Translation: CASSPTGGDRGYTF.

V gene TRBV5-5 combines with J gene TRBJ2-3, with D perhaps TRBD1 or TRBD2 (5 bases each). The CDR3 has 13 residues. Trimming left V 5 bases short and J 0 bases short, with 7 bases between. Germline values: CDR1 SGHKS, CDR2 YYEKEE (reference sequence). CDR3 in DNA: TGTGCCAGCAGTGAGGGGAGCACAGATACGCAGTATTTT. Protein: CASSEGSTDTQYF.

This sequence joins TRBV30 and TRBJ2-2; D remains unclear. Germline-derived CDR1 and CDR2 are GTSNPN and SVGIG (reference sequence). V was trimmed by 2 bases and J by 6 bases, leaving 13 bases between them. The CDR3 spans 14 residues. CDR3 in amino acids: CAWSLLPMSGELFF. DNA for the CDR3: TGTGCCTGGAGTTTATTACCAATGTCCGGGGAGCTGTTTTTT. Looking up the rest from reference TRBV30 and TRBJ2-2 gives the full variable domain: SQTIHQWPATLVQPVGSPLSLECTVEGTSNPNLYWYRQAAGRGLQLLFYSVGIGQISSEVPQNLSASRPQDRQFILSSKKLLLSDSGFYLCAWSLLPMSGELFFGEGSRLTVL.

This rearrangement joins TRBV7-6 to TRBJ2-7, with 15 bases identical to TRBD2. The CDR3 sequence is 13 residues long. Germline CDR1 is SGHVS and CDR2 is FNYEAQ. Germline trimming cut 5 bases from V and 7 bases from J; bases unmatched to any gene: 0. CDR3 sequence: CASSGTSGGEQYF. The CDR3 DNA follows: TGTGCCAGCAGCGGGACTAGCGGGGGGGAGCAGTACTTC.

CDR3 amino acids: CASSLWPASNQPQHF. As DNA, the CDR3 is TGTGCCAGCAGCTTGTGGCCGGCTAGCAATCAGCCCCAGCATTTT. J is TRBJ1-5 and V is TRBV5-8; D ambiguous. Trimming pared 1 base from V and 0 bases from J, leaving 8 bases between. The germline CDR1 and CDR2 sequences are SGHTS and YDEGEE. CDR3 length: 15 residues.

V and J are TRBV5-6 and TRBJ2-5; D might be TRBD2 (5 bases). The CDR3 covers 12 residues. Trimming stripped 4 bases from V and 10 bases from J, with 14 bases between. Germline V gene sequence: CDR1 SGHDT, CDR2 YYEEEE. The CDR3 nucleotides are TGTGCCAGCAGCAGTCGGCTTGGAGGCCAGTACTTC. Translating gives CASSSRLGGQYF. Using reference TRBV5-6 and TRBJ2-5 for the parts outside the CDR3, the full variable domain is DAGVTQSPTHLIKTRGQQVTLRCSPKSGHDTVSWYQQALGQGPQFIFQYYEEEERQRGNFPDRFSGHQFPNYSSELNVNALLLGDSALYLCASSSRLGGQYFGPGTRLLVL.